This TCR beta chain is from a study of blood T cell repertoires in COVID-19. Study as a whole: The United States, Italy and Spain were the sources of the acute and convalescent COVID-19 samples.

This CDR3 comprises 16 residues. Germline V gene lookup returns CDR1 SGHRS and CDR2 YFSETQ. Trimming cost V 4 bases and J 0 bases, with 15 bases left between them. In the original workflow: Amplifying reference gene primers gave estimates of nucleated cell counts. TCRdb's table, derived via immunoSEQ multiplex PCR, lists solely in-frame clones and lacks some. V and J calls and clone size are those listed in that table; D and trimming were worked out from the DNA. The sample has approximately 210,000 clones; about 91% are singletons. Sequenced input: peripheral blood. This TCR came from a man between 18 and 29 years old with active or convalescent COVID-19. The J gene is TRBJ2-3, the V gene TRBV5-1, with a weak D call TRBD2 (6 bases). The CDR3 protein is CASSDPASASTDTQYF. The DNA for the CDR3 is TGCGCCAGCAGCGACCCCGCTAGCGCTAGCACAGATACGCAGTATTTT.